The rows below give T cell receptor beta chains drawn from one sample of a study of blood T cell repertoires in COVID-19. Libraries were prepared by immunoSEQ multiplex PCR; TCRdb keeps only in-frame clonotypes and omits some of them. The sample shows 100,000 to 150,000 clones, around 80% of them seen only once. Material for sequencing was peripheral blood. The receptor source for this set is a man in his 60s with active or convalescent COVID-19. The CDR3 runs from the conserved cysteine through the conserved F or W. A D gene is named only where the DNA matches it firmly. For some rows the clone size is stated as once, few or many, or as a class when expanded; others skip it.

j_gene: TRBJ2-2
v_gene: TRBV7-3
abundance: -
d_gene: -
CDR3nt: TGTGCCAGCAGCTTAAGACAGGTTGGAGGCGGGGAGCTGTTTTTT
CDR3aa: CASSLRQVGGGELFF

j_gene: TRBJ2-7
v_gene: TRBV7-2
abundance: -
d_gene: TRBD2
CDR3nt: TGTGCCAGCAGCCCGGGACTAGCGGGAGCGATACTCTCCTACGAGCAGTACTTC
CDR3aa: CASSPGLAGAILSYEQYF

j_gene: TRBJ2-1
v_gene: TRBV5-4
abundance: -
d_gene: -
CDR3nt: TGTGCCAGCAGCTTAGGGTGGGGGCCGGGGAACTACAATGAGCAGTTCTTC
CDR3aa: CASSLGWGPGNYNEQFF

j_gene: TRBJ2-1
v_gene: TRBV19
abundance: -
d_gene: TRBD2
CDR3nt: TGTGCCAGTAGTATAGCCCTAGCGGGCTACAATGAGCAGTTCTTC
CDR3aa: CASSIALAGYNEQFF

j_gene: TRBJ2-7
v_gene: TRBV4-3
abundance: -
d_gene: -
CDR3nt: TGCGCCAGCAGCCCGGACAAAGGGAACCACGAGCAGTACTTC
CDR3aa: CASSPDKGNHEQYF

j_gene: TRBJ2-1
v_gene: TRBV7-3
abundance: -
d_gene: -
CDR3nt: TGTGCCAGCAGCCCCTTGGGTGGGGCGGCGCACAATGAGCAGTTCTTC
CDR3aa: CASSPLGGAAHNEQFF

j_gene: TRBJ2-1
v_gene: TRBV29-1
abundance: -
d_gene: TRBD2
CDR3nt: TGCAGCGTTGGAACTCGTAGCGGGAGGCCATACAATGAGCAGTTCTTC
CDR3aa: CSVGTRSGRPYNEQFF

j_gene: TRBJ1-1
v_gene: TRBV27
abundance: -
d_gene: -
CDR3nt: TGTGCCAGCAGTTTTTCTCCAGGGACAATCAGCACTGAAGCTTTCTTT
CDR3aa: CASSFSPGTISTEAFF

j_gene: TRBJ1-4
v_gene: TRBV9
abundance: -
d_gene: -
CDR3nt: TGTGCCAGCAGCGTAGGGTGGGGGGGAAATGAAAAACTGTTTTTT
CDR3aa: CASSVGWGGNEKLFF

j_gene: TRBJ2-7
v_gene: TRBV5-1
abundance: -
d_gene: -
CDR3nt: TGCGCCAGCAGCTTGGTGGAGGGTTTGGGAGAGCAGTACTTC
CDR3aa: CASSLVEGLGEQYF

j_gene: TRBJ2-5
v_gene: TRBV19
abundance: -
d_gene: TRBD1
CDR3nt: TGTGCCAGTAGGCCGGGACAGGGGGTCGAGACCCAGTACTTC
CDR3aa: CASRPGQGVETQYF

j_gene: TRBJ2-4
v_gene: TRBV28
abundance: -
d_gene: -
CDR3nt: TGTGCCAGCAGTTTTGGGACTTCCCTCCGGTGGTACTTC
CDR3aa: CASSFGTSLRWYF

j_gene: TRBJ1-2
v_gene: TRBV28
abundance: once
d_gene: -
CDR3nt: TGTGCCAGCAGGGACAGAAAGGGGGGGTATGGCTACACCTTC
CDR3aa: CASRDRKGGYGYTF

j_gene: TRBJ2-4
v_gene: TRBV6-5
abundance: -
d_gene: TRBD2
CDR3nt: TGTGCCAGCAGTCGGGGGGGGAGTACCAAAAACATTCAGTACTTC
CDR3aa: CASSRGGSTKNIQYF

j_gene: TRBJ2-1
v_gene: TRBV28
abundance: -
d_gene: TRBD2
CDR3nt: TGTGCCAGCAGTACTTTAGCGGGTTGGCAGTTCTTC
CDR3aa: CASSTLAGWQFF

j_gene: TRBJ2-7
v_gene: TRBV4-3
abundance: -
d_gene: -
CDR3nt: TGCGCCAGCAGCCAAGATTGGCCGGATCCGGGGGAGCAGTACTTC
CDR3aa: CASSQDWPDPGEQYF

j_gene: TRBJ2-3
v_gene: TRBV28
abundance: -
d_gene: TRBD2
CDR3nt: TGTGCCAGCAGTACCCCAGCGGGAGGGAGTGCAGATACGCAGTATTTT
CDR3aa: CASSTPAGGSADTQYF

j_gene: TRBJ2-2
v_gene: TRBV2
abundance: -
d_gene: -
CDR3nt: TGTGCCAGCAAGGCGGGGGCGGCCGGGGAGCTGTTTTTT
CDR3aa: CASKAGAAGELFF

j_gene: TRBJ2-5
v_gene: TRBV27
abundance: -
d_gene: -
CDR3nt: TGTGCCAGCAGCCCCTCCTGGAGTTTACAAGAGACCCAGTACTTC
CDR3aa: CASSPSWSLQETQYF

j_gene: TRBJ1-2
v_gene: TRBV27
abundance: -
d_gene: -
CDR3nt: TGTGCCAGCAGTGCCTACAGAGACTATGGCTACACCTTC
CDR3aa: CASSAYRDYGYTF

j_gene: TRBJ2-3
v_gene: TRBV19
abundance: -
d_gene: -
CDR3nt: TGTGCCAGTAGATCCCGCGGGCGGGATCGGGGGGATACGCAGTATTTT
CDR3aa: CASRSRGRDRGDTQYF

j_gene: TRBJ2-1
v_gene: TRBV9
abundance: -
d_gene: -
CDR3nt: TGTGCCAGCAGCCCTATGGGGGGGCCCAACAATGAGCAGTTCTTC
CDR3aa: CASSPMGGPNNEQFF

j_gene: TRBJ2-2
v_gene: TRBV30
abundance: -
d_gene: -
CDR3nt: TGTGCCTGGTCTGTCGCCGGGGAGCTGTTTTTT
CDR3aa: CAWSVAGELFF

j_gene: TRBJ2-3
v_gene: TRBV10-3
abundance: -
d_gene: -
CDR3nt: TGTGCCATCAGTGGGGAGATCCCCACAGATACGCAGTATTTT
CDR3aa: CAISGEIPTDTQYF

j_gene: TRBJ1-1
v_gene: TRBV5-1
abundance: -
d_gene: TRBD1
CDR3nt: TGCGCCAGCAGCTTGGGATGGCCCTCAGGGGGCCGGGGCACTGAAGCTTTCTTT
CDR3aa: CASSLGWPSGGRGTEAFF

j_gene: TRBJ1-6
v_gene: TRBV28
abundance: few
d_gene: TRBD1
CDR3nt: TGTGCCAGCAGTTGGGACAGCGACTATAATTCACCCCTCCACTTT
CDR3aa: CASSWDSDYNSPLHF

j_gene: TRBJ1-1
v_gene: TRBV7-9
abundance: once
d_gene: TRBD1
CDR3nt: TGTGCCAGCAGCTTAGGGACAGGGGTGGTCGGCACTGAAGCTTTCTTT
CDR3aa: CASSLGTGVVGTEAFF

j_gene: TRBJ2-1
v_gene: TRBV28
abundance: -
d_gene: TRBD2
CDR3nt: TGTGCCAGCCGTGGGACTAGCGTTGACAATGAGCAGTTCTTC
CDR3aa: CASRGTSVDNEQFF

j_gene: TRBJ1-4
v_gene: TRBV28
abundance: -
d_gene: -
CDR3nt: TGTGCCAGCCAATCAATCGGGCGCGGGACGGCTAATGAAAAACTGTTTTTT
CDR3aa: CASQSIGRGTANEKLFF

j_gene: TRBJ2-5
v_gene: TRBV2
abundance: -
d_gene: TRBD1
CDR3nt: TGTGCCAGCTCTCGACAGGGCGCTGGGGAGACCCAGTACTTC
CDR3aa: CASSRQGAGETQYF

j_gene: TRBJ2-2
v_gene: TRBV2
abundance: -
d_gene: -
CDR3nt: TGTGCCAGCAGTTACCTACCCAACACCGGGGAGCTGTTTTTT
CDR3aa: CASSYLPNTGELFF

j_gene: TRBJ1-1
v_gene: TRBV6-2/TRBV6-3
abundance: -
d_gene: -
CDR3nt: TGTGCCAGCAGCCCATCCTCACGGTTGTGGACTGAAGCTTTCTTT
CDR3aa: CASSPSSRLWTEAFF

j_gene: TRBJ2-7
v_gene: TRBV6-5
abundance: -
d_gene: TRBD1
CDR3nt: TGTGCCAGCAGTCCGGACAGGGGGTCCTACGAGCAGTACTTC
CDR3aa: CASSPDRGSYEQYF

j_gene: TRBJ2-1
v_gene: TRBV7-8
abundance: -
d_gene: TRBD1
CDR3nt: TGTGCCAGCAGCTTCGACAGGGGGGACTACAATGAGCAGTTCTTC
CDR3aa: CASSFDRGDYNEQFF

j_gene: TRBJ2-3
v_gene: TRBV7-2
abundance: -
d_gene: TRBD2
CDR3nt: TGTGCCAGCAGCCTCCGAGGACTAGCGGGAGGGCCCGGGAATACGCAGTATTTT
CDR3aa: CASSLRGLAGGPGNTQYF

j_gene: TRBJ1-3
v_gene: TRBV28
abundance: -
d_gene: -
CDR3nt: TGTGCCAGCATCTCCGGAAACACCATATATTTT
CDR3aa: CASISGNTIYF

j_gene: TRBJ2-3
v_gene: TRBV24-1
abundance: -
d_gene: -
CDR3nt: TGTGCCACGGGGGGCGGGAGCGACGGGATAAGCACAGATACGCAGTATTTT
CDR3aa: CATGGGSDGISTDTQYF

j_gene: TRBJ1-6
v_gene: TRBV15
abundance: -
d_gene: -
CDR3nt: TGTGCCACCAGCAGAGGCCCGACGCGGTCACCCCTCCACTTT
CDR3aa: CATSRGPTRSPLHF

j_gene: TRBJ1-5
v_gene: TRBV28
abundance: -
d_gene: TRBD1
CDR3nt: TGTGCCAGCAGTTTTCTCCCGGGGGGACAGGGAAGGCAGCCCCAGCATTTT
CDR3aa: CASSFLPGGQGRQPQHF

j_gene: TRBJ1-1
v_gene: TRBV7-9
abundance: -
d_gene: -
CDR3nt: TGTGCCAGCAGCTTAGACAGGTACGGAGCTTTCTTT
CDR3aa: CASSLDRYGAFF

j_gene: TRBJ2-1
v_gene: TRBV4-2
abundance: -
d_gene: -
CDR3nt: TGTGCCAGCAGCCAGGATCTAGGGACTTACAATGAGCAGTTCTTC
CDR3aa: CASSQDLGTYNEQFF

j_gene: TRBJ2-1
v_gene: TRBV19
abundance: -
d_gene: TRBD1
CDR3nt: TGTGCCAGTAGTACAAAACCTCAACCGGGACAGAAGGGAAATGAGCAGTTCTTC
CDR3aa: CASSTKPQPGQKGNEQFF

j_gene: TRBJ2-1
v_gene: TRBV7-2
abundance: -
d_gene: -
CDR3nt: TGTGCCAGCAGCTCAACTAGGAACAATGAGCAGTTCTTC
CDR3aa: CASSSTRNNEQFF

j_gene: TRBJ2-5
v_gene: TRBV7-2
abundance: -
d_gene: TRBD2
CDR3nt: TGTGCCAGCCGGCCGGGGGGTCTAGAGACCCAGTACTTC
CDR3aa: CASRPGGLETQYF

j_gene: TRBJ2-3
v_gene: TRBV7-9
abundance: -
d_gene: TRBD2
CDR3nt: TGTGCCAGCAGGCGGGGGGAGGCCGCCACAGATACGCAGTATTTT
CDR3aa: CASRRGEAATDTQYF

j_gene: TRBJ2-1
v_gene: TRBV4-3
abundance: -
d_gene: -
CDR3nt: TGCGCCAGCAGCCAAGATATAGGGAGGCGAAATGAGCAGTTCTTC
CDR3aa: CASSQDIGRRNEQFF